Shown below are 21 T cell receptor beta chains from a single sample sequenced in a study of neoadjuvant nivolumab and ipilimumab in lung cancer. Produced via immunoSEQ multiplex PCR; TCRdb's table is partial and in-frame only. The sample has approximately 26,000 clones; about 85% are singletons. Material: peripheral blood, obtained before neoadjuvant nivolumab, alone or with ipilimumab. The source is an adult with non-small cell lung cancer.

The DNA for the CDR3 is TGTGCCAGCAGCCTAGGAGGGGATAGCAATCAGCCCCAGCATTTT. It specifies CASSLGGDSNQPQHF. This sequence joins TRBV7-9 and TRBJ1-5, with a possible D match to TRBD1 (5 bases). This CDR3 has 15 residues. V was clipped by 5 bases and J by 0 bases, with 11 bases between them. Germline CDR1 is SEHNR and CDR2 is FQNEAQ (reference sequence).

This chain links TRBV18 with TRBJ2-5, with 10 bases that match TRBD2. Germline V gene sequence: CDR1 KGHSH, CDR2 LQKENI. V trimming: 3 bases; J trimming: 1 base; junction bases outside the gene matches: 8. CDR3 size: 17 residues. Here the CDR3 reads CASSPQGLAGVQETQYF. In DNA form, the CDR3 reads TGTGCCAGCTCACCTCAGGGGCTAGCGGGGGTCCAAGAGACCCAGTACTTC.

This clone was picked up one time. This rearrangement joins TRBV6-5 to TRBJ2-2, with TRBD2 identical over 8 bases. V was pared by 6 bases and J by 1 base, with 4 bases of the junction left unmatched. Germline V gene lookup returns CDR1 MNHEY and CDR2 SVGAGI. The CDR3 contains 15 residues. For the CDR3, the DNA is TGTGCCAGCAGGTTAGCGGGACAGAACACCGGGGAGCTGTTTTTT. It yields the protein CASRLAGQNTGELFF.

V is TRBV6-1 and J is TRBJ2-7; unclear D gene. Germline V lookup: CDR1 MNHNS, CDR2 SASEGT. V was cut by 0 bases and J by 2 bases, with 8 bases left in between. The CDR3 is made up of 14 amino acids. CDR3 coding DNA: TGTGCCAGCAGTGAAGCAGGGTTCACCTACGAGCAGTACTTC. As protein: CASSEAGFTYEQYF.

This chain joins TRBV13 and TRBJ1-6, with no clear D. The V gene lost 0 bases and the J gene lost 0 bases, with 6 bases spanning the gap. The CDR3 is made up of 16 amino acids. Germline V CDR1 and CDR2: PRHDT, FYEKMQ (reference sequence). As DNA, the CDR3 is TGTGCCAGCAGCTTAGGTAGGAGCTCCTATAATTCACCCCTCCACTTT. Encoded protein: CASSLGRSSYNSPLHF.

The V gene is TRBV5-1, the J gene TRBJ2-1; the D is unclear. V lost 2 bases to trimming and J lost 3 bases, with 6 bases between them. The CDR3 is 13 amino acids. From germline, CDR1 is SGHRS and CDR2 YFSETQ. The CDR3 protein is CASSLANYNEQFF. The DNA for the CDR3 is TGCGCCAGCAGCTTAGCTAACTACAATGAGCAGTTCTTC.

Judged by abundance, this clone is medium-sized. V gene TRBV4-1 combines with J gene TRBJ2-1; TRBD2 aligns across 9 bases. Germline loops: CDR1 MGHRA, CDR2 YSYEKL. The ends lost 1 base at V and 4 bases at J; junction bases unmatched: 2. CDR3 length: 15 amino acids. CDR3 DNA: TGCGCCAGCAGCCAAGTTAGCGGGGGTTACAATGAGCAGTTCTTC. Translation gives CASSQVSGGYNEQFF.

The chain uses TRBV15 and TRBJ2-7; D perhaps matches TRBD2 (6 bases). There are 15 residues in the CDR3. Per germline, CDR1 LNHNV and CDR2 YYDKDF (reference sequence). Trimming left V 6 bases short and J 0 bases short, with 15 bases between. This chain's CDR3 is CATRADSGRSYEQYF. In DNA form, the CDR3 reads TGTGCCACCAGGGCAGATAGCGGCCGCTCCTACGAGCAGTACTTC.

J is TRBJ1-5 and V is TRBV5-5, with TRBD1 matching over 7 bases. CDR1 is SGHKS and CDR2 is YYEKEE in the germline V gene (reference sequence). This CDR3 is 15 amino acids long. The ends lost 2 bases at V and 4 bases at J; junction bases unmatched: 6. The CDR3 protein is CASSLQGLVNQPQHF. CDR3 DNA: TGTGCCAGCAGCTTACAGGGGTTGGTGAATCAGCCCCAGCATTTT.

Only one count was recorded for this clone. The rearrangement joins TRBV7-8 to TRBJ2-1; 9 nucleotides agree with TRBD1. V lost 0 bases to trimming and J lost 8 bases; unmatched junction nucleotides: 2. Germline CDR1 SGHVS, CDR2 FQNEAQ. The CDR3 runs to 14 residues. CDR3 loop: CASSLAQGAYEQFF. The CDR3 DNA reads TGTGCCAGCAGCTTAGCACAGGGGGCATATGAGCAGTTCTTC.

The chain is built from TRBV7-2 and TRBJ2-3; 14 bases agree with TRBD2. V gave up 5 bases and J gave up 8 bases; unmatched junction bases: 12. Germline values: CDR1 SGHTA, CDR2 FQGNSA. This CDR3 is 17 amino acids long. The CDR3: CASSPGTSGGQGGTQYF. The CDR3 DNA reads TGTGCCAGCAGCCCCGGGACTAGCGGGGGCCAGGGCGGTACGCAGTATTTT.

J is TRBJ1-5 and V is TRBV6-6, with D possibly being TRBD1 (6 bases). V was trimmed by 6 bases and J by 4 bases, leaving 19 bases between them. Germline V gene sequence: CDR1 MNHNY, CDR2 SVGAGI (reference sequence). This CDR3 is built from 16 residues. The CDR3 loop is CASSPLGGQGNQPQHF. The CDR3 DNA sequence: TGTGCCAGCAGCCCCCTCGGAGGTCAGGGGAATCAGCCCCAGCATTTT.

The CDR3 loop is CASSPRQGGMSGYTF. DNA of the CDR3: TGTGCCAGCAGCCCAAGACAGGGGGGTATGAGTGGCTACACCTTC. The rearrangement links TRBV9 to TRBJ1-2; TRBD1 matches at 9 bases. The CDR3 length is 15 residues. In germline, CDR1 is SGDLS, CDR2 YYNGEE. After removal of 4 bases from V and 7 bases from J, the junction contained 11 bases not matched to a gene.

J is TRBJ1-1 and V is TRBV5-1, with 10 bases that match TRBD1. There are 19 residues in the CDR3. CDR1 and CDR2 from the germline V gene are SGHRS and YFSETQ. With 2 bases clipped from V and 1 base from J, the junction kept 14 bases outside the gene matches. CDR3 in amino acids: CASSFGGVTGGQRNTEAFF. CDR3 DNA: TGCGCCAGCAGCTTTGGGGGGGTGACAGGGGGCCAGCGGAACACTGAAGCTTTCTTT.

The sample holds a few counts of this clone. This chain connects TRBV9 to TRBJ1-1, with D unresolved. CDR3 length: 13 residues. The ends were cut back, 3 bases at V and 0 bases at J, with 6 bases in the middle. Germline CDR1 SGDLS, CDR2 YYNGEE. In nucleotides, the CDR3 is TGTGCCAGCAGCGCCTCCCTGAACACTGAAGCTTTCTTT. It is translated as CASSASLNTEAFF. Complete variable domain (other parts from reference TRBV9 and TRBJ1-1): DSGVTQTPKHLITATGQRVTLRCSPRSGDLSVYWYQQSLDQGLQFLIQYYNGEERAKGNILERFSAQQFPDLHSELNLSSLELGDSALYFCASSASLNTEAFFGQGTRLTVV.

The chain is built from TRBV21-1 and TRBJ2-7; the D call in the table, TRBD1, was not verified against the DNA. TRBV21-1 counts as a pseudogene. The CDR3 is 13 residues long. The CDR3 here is CASSSTGDYEQYF. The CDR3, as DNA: TGTGCCAGCAGCAGCACAGGGGACTACGAGCAGTACTTC.

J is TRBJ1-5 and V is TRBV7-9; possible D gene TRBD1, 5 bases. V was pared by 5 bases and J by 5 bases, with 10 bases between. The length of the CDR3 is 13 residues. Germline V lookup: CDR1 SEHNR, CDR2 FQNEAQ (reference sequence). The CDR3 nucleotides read TGTGCCAGCAGCCCGATAGGGGATCAGCCCCAGCATTTT. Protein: CASSPIGDQPQHF.

The CDR3 sequence is CASSLWASTDTQYF. The DNA of the CDR3 is TGTGCCAGCAGCTTATGGGCTAGCACAGATACGCAGTATTTT. J is TRBJ2-3 and V is TRBV7-6; D call uncertain. The CDR3 length is 14 residues. Deletions cut 2 bases from V and 0 bases from J, with 6 bases between. Germline-derived CDR1 and CDR2 are SGHVS and FNYEAQ.

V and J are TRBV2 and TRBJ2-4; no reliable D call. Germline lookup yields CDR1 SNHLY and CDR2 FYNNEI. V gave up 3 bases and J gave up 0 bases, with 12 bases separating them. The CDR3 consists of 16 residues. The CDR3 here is CASSDRRILAKNIQYF. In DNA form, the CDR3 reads TGTGCCAGCAGTGACAGGCGGATACTAGCCAAAAACATTCAGTACTTC.

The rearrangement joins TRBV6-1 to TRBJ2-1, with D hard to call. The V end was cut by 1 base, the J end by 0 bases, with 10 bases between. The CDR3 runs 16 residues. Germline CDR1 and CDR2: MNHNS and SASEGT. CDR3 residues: CASSEEVAVSYNEQFF. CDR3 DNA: TGTGCCAGCAGTGAAGAAGTGGCGGTCTCCTACAATGAGCAGTTCTTC.

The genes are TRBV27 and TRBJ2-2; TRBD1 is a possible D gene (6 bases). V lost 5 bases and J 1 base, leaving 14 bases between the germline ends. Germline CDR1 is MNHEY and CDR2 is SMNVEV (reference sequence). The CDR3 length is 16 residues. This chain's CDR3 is CASSLTSGVNTGELFF. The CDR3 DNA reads TGTGCCAGCAGTCTAACCTCAGGGGTGAACACCGGGGAGCTGTTTTTT.